Listed below are T cell receptor beta chains from one sample, sequenced in a study of blood T cells in healthy people across ages. TCRdb analysed the 5' RACE reads with MiXCR anew, one entry per CDR3 protein. The sample consists of around 1,100,000 distinct CDR3 sequences, around two fifths of them appearing once. Specimen: blood. All receptors derive from a young man in good health. CDR3s include the opening cysteine and the closing phenylalanine or tryptophan. The order of the fields is J gene, V gene, clone size, CDR3 protein. Size is omitted from some rows. Given values are once, few, many or a class for expanded clones.

TRBJ1-2	TRBV6-2/TRBV6-3	.	CASSLGPRDREGYTF
TRBJ2-7	TRBV12-3/TRBV12-4	once	CATFSGGENNEQYF
TRBJ2-1	TRBV2	.	CASSPRTSGGEQFF
.	TRBV20-1	.	CSASPSSLEQYF
TRBJ1-4	TRBV10-3	few	CAISESGGSRDEKLFF
TRBJ1-2	TRBV2	.	CASSEATGDYGYTF
TRBJ1-2	TRBV10-3	.	CAITRGRGENGCTF
TRBJ2-7	TRBV4-2	.	CASSQFVPHYEQYF
TRBJ2-3	TRBV6-5	.	CASSCSKLASTDTQYF
TRBJ1-2	TRBV27	.	CASSFEGQAYGYTF
TRBJ2-3	TRBV3-1	.	CASSQLGGASTDTQYF
TRBJ1-1	TRBV27	few	CASRVSPLTGTEAFF
TRBJ1-1	TRBV20-1	few	CSVGRLRGTEAFF
TRBJ2-5	TRBV5-1	.	CASSAELAGGPDEQYF
TRBJ2-3	TRBV7-9	.	CAGSLAADTQYF
TRBJ2-1	TRBV7-2	few	CASSEGGQQFF
TRBJ2-7	TRBV18	few	CASSSQTGSSYEQYF
TRBJ2-1	TRBV19	.	CASSIEGSSYNEQFF
TRBJ2-3	TRBV9	.	CASSAIAGDADTQYF
TRBJ1-6	TRBV6-2/TRBV6-3	.	CASSWGGAKSPLHF
TRBJ1-2	TRBV7-2	.	CASSSGWQGDGYTF
TRBJ2-6	TRBV12-3/TRBV12-4	.	CASNWGGISANVLTF
TRBJ2-2	TRBV28	.	CASSFQLAVTGELFF
TRBJ1-6	TRBV20-1	few	CSARARDGSNSPLHF
TRBJ1-2	TRBV4-1	few	CASSQVGDRGPNYGYTF
TRBJ1-5	TRBV12-3/TRBV12-4	.	CASTRAPRNQPQHF
TRBJ1-6	TRBV10-3	.	CAISNGTGKISPLHF
TRBJ2-3	TRBV7-9	few	CASSSEGQSTDTQYF
TRBJ2-5	TRBV20-1	once	CSARDSRGTNEQYF
TRBJ1-2	TRBV6-1	.	CASRSAALRGYTF
TRBJ1-4	TRBV4-3	.	CASSQEYFGGANEKLFF
TRBJ1-4	TRBV11-2	.	CASSFDRVKEKLFF
TRBJ1-2	TRBV20-1	.	CSARPPEYGYTF
TRBJ2-3	TRBV5-1	.	CASSLTRRQTDTQYF
TRBJ1-1	TRBV20-1	.	CSASLGGSMNTEAFF
TRBJ2-7	TRBV7-2	few	CASSLALTSYEQYF
TRBJ2-5	TRBV28	.	CASRYQAGDLYNEQYF
TRBJ1-1	TRBV3-1	.	CASSHRRGENTEAFF
TRBJ1-2	TRBV12-3/TRBV12-4	few	CASSPDRDSGEGYTF
TRBJ2-4	TRBV6-6	.	CASSPGRGGNIQYF
TRBJ2-3	TRBV20-1	.	CSAVSPGTDTQYF
TRBJ2-2	TRBV7-3	.	CASSSIAGFGGELFF
TRBJ1-1	TRBV6-6	.	CASSYSTEMNTEAFF
TRBJ1-6	TRBV7-2	.	CASSLRQQLSSYNSPLHF
TRBJ1-6	TRBV21-1	few	CASSKALQGEESPLHF
TRBJ2-7	TRBV20-1	many	CSARDAGLAGLNGAPSSYEQYF
TRBJ2-1	TRBV6-2/TRBV6-3	few	CASSHGVSLYNEQFF
TRBJ1-4	TRBV5-1	few	CASSLVPGANEKLFF
.	TRBV5-1	few	CASSYRTGVNEQYF
TRBJ2-7	TRBV5-1	few	CASSLEALGQGYYEQYF
TRBJ1-1	TRBV5-1	.	CASSTRTGGDTEAFF
TRBJ2-1	TRBV6-5	few	CASSYQQGKVRYNEQFF
TRBJ1-2	TRBV25-1	.	CASAGGGGYTF
TRBJ2-5	TRBV30	.	CAWSGGIQETQYF
TRBJ2-1	TRBV6-6	few	CASSRTMNEQFF
TRBJ1-5	TRBV20-1	few	CSASGTSNQPQHF
TRBJ2-5	TRBV3-1	.	CASSQDLAGKGTQYF